The subject of this entry is one T cell receptor beta chain. The antigen is not known. MiXCR was run by TCRdb on the 5' RACE reads, yielding one entry per CDR3 protein. The sample holds some 1,600,000 distinct CDR3 sequences; roughly 35% are singletons and the top ten take 0.25% to 0.3%. The CDR3 is made up of 17 amino acids. The ends lost 3 bases at V and 2 bases at J; junction bases unmatched: 10. This entry comes from a study of identical twins. The study, taken as a whole, reports: Within beta out-of-frame sequences, the excess sharing observed between twins was weaker. The abundant beta clonotypes from cord blood had fewer insertions, and memory repertoires had none of this. Diverse VJ usage suggested most zero-insertion clonotypes were not invariant T cells.

The sample was cord blood. The TCR comes from a newborn girl in good health. The V gene is TRBV12-3 or TRBV12-4, the J gene TRBJ2-3; 8 bases agree with TRBD2. The DNA of the CDR3 is TGTGCCAGCAGTTTTGGTCGACTAGCGAGCCTCACAGATACGCAGTATTTT. Protein product: CASSFGRLASLTDTQYF.